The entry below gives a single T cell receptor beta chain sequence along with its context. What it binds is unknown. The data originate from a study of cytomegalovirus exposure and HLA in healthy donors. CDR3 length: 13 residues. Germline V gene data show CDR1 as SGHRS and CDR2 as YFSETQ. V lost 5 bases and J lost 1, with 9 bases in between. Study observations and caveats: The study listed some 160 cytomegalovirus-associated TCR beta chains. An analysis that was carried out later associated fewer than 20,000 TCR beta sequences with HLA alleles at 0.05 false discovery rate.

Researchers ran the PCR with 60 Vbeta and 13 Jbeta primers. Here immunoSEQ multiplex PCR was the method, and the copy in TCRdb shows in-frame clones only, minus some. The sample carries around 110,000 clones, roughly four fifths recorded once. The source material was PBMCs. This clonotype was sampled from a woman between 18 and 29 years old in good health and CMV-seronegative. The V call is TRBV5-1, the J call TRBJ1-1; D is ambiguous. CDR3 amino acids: CASRFTENTEAFF. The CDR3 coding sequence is TGCGCCAGCAGATTCACAGAGAACACTGAAGCTTTCTTT.